The source of this T cell receptor (beta chain) is a study of technical replicates of blood from several donors. The CDR3 spans 13 residues. CDR1 LNHNV and CDR2 YYDKDF come from the germline V gene (reference sequence). The V end was cut by 8 bases, the J end by 8 bases, with 18 bases between. Clones were read by immunoSEQ multiplex PCR, and TCRdb kept only the in-frame ones, dropping some. There are approximately 88,000 clones in the sample; 95% to 97% occur only once, and about 0.3% lies in the top ten. Sequencing used T cells isolated from PBMCs. This TCR was recovered from a human donor in good health. V is TRBV15 and J is TRBJ1-2, with TRBD1 as a possible D gene (5 bases). In DNA form, the CDR3 reads TGTGCCACCCGGCCACGCAGGGATCTCGGCTACACCTTC. As protein: CATRPRRDLGYTF.